This T cell receptor (beta chain) was identified during a study of spatial heterogeneity in lung cancer. Whole-study context: Detection consistently captured more beta-chain sequences than alpha-chain sequences. Raw sequencing reads included, on average, more than 8.5 appearances of each unique TCR and UMI combination. Study results and limitations: Among blood samples, ubiquitous expanded tumor TCRs appeared more at resection than at follow-up.

Time point in this sample: sample taken at primary tumor resection. Unsorted whole RNA of tumor, nontumor lung or frozen PBMC was sequenced. In the case of this clonotype: Its specificity is unknown.

CDR1 SQVTM and CDR2 ANQGSEA come from the germline V gene. The germline V and J ends were trimmed by 3 bases and 3 bases, with 6 bases remaining between them. This CDR3 has 11 residues. The presence of a unique molecular identifier marked each TCR cDNA molecule. TCRdb re-derived calls from the 5' RACE reads in MiXCR, one entry per CDR3 protein. The table records tens of thousands of distinct CDR3 sequences, 5.2% of them present only once. The sample in question was PBMCs, obtained at surgery. The chain employs TRBV29-1 and TRBJ2-7; D is undetermined. This TCR derives from a female donor with early-stage non-small cell lung cancer. CDR3 residues: CSVEVHYEQYF. The DNA for the CDR3 is TGCAGCGTTGAGGTTCACTACGAGCAGTACTTC.